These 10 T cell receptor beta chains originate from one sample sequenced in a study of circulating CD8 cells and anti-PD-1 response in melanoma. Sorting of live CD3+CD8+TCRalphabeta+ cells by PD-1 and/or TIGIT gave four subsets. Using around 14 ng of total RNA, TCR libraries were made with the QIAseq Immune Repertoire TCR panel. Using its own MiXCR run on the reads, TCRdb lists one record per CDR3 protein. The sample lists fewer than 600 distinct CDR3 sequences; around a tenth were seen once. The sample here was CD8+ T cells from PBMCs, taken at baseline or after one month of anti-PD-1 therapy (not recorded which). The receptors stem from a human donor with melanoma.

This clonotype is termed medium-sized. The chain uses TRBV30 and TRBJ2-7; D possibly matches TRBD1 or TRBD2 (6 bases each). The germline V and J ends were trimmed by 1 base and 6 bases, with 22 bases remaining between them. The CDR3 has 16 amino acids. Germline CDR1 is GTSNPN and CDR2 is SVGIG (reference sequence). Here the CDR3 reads CAWSGGVGRGGGEQYF. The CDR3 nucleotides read TGTGCCTGGAGTGGAGGGGTAGGCAGGGGAGGTGGCGAGCAGTACTTC.

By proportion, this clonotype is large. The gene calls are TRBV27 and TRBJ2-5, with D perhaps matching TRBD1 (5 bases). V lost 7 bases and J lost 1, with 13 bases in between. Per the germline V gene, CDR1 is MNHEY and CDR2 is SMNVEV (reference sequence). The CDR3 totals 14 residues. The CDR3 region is CASMGWGPQETQYF. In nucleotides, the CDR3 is TGTGCCAGCATGGGTTGGGGCCCCCAAGAGACCCAGTACTTC.

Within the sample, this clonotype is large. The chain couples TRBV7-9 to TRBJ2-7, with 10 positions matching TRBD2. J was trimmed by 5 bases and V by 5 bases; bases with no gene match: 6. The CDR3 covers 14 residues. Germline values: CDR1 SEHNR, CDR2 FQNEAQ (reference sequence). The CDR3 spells CASSGASGGNEQYF. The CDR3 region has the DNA TGTGCCAGCAGCGGCGCTAGCGGGGGAAACGAGCAGTACTTC.

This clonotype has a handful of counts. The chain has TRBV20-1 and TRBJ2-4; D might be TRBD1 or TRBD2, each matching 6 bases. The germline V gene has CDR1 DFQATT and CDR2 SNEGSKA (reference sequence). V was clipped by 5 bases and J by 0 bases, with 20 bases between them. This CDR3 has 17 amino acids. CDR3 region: CSAEDIKQGLAKNIQYF. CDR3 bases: TGCAGTGCTGAGGATATAAAACAGGGACTAGCCAAAAACATTCAGTACTTC.

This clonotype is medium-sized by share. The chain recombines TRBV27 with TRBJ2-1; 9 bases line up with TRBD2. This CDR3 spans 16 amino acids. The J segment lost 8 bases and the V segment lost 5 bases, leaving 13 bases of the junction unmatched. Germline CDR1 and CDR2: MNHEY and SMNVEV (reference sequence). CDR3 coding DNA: TGTGCCAGCAGTGGTCAGGCGGGGGGGCCCTCCGATGAGCAGTTCTTC. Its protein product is CASSGQAGGPSDEQFF.

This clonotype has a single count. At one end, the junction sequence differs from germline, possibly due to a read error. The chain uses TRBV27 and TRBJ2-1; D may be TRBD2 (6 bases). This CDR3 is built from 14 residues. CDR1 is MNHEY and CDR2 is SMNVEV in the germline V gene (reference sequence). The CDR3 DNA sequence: TGTGCCAGCAGGACGAGCGGGTCCTACAATGACCAGTTCTTC. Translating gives CASRTSGSYNDQFF.

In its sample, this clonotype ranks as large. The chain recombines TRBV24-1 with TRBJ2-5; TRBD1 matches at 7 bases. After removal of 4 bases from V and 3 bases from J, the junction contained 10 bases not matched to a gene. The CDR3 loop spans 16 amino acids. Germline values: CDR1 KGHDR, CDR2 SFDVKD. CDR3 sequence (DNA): TGTGCCACCAGTGAGATGATCGGGACAGAAGAAGAGACCCAGTACTTC. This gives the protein CATSEMIGTEEETQYF.

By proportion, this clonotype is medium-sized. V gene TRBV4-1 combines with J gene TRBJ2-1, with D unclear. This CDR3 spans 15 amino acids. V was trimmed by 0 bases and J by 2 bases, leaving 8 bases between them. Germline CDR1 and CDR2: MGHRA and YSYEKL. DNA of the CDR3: TGCGCCAGCAGCCAAGATTCCCCGGCCTACAATGAGCAGTTCTTC. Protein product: CASSQDSPAYNEQFF.

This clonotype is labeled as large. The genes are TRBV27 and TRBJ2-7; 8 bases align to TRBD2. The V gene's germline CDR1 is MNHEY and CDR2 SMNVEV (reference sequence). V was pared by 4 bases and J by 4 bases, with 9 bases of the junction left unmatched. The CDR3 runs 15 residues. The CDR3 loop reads CASSSPGTRDYEQYF. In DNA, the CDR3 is TGTGCCAGCAGTTCCCCCGGGACTAGAGATTACGAGCAGTACTTC.

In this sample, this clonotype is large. The CDR3 reads CATSDSSGANVLTF. The CDR3 region has the DNA TGTGCCACCAGTGATAGCTCTGGGGCCAACGTCCTGACTTTC. V is TRBV24-1 and J is TRBJ2-6; D unclear. Trimming removed 3 bases from V and 0 bases from J, with 2 bases in between. Germline V gene lookup returns CDR1 KGHDR and CDR2 SFDVKD. The length of the CDR3 is 14 residues.